The clone carrying this TCR beta chain was detected ten times or more. The TCR beta CDR3 regions underwent amplification from RNA transcripts. First-round RT-PCR employed HTBI primers, with a second-round multiplex PCR after it. TCRdb itself ran the multiplex PCR reads through MiXCR, one entry per CDR3 protein. The sample consists of about 480,000 distinct CDR3 sequences, 13% to 15% of them appearing once. The V gene lost 0 bases and the J gene lost 2 bases, with 7 bases spanning the gap. The CDR3 totals 14 residues. Germline assignment: CDR1 MGHRA and CDR2 YSYEKL. The data originate from a study of Graves' ophthalmopathy and Graves' hyperthyroidism. PBMCs stemmed from more than 9.5 ml of fresh peripheral blood.

This TCR was sampled from a woman under 40 with Graves' ophthalmopathy. The rearrangement links TRBV4-1 to TRBJ1-2; D gene unclear. Sequenced material: blood. In DNA, the CDR3 is TGCGCCAGCAGCCAAGAATGGGGAAACTATGGCTACACCTTC. Translated, it gives CASSQEWGNYGYTF.